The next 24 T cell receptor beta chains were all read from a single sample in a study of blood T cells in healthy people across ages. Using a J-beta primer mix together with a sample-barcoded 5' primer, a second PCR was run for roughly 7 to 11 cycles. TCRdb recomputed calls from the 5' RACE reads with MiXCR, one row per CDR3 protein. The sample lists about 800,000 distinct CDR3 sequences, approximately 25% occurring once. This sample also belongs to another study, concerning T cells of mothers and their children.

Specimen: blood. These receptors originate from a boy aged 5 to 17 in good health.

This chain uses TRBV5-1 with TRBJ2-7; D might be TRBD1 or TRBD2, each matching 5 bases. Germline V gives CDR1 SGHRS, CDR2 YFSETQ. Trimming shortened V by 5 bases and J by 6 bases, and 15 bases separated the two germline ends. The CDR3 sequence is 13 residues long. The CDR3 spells CASSEGDSGEQYF. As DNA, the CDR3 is TGCGCCAGCAGTGAGGGAGACAGCGGCGAGCAGTACTTC.

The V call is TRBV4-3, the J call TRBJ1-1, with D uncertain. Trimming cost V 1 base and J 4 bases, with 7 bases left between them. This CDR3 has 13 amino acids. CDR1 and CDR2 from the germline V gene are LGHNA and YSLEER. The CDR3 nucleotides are TGCGCCAGCAGCCAAGGCGCCGGCACTGAAGCTTTCTTT. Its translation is CASSQGAGTEAFF.

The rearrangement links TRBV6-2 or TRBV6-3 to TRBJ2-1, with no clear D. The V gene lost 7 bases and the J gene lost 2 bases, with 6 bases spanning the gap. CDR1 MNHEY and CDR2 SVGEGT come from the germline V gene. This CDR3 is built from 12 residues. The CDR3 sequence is CASTGAYNEQFF. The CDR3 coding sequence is TGTGCCAGCACAGGCGCCTACAATGAGCAGTTCTTC.

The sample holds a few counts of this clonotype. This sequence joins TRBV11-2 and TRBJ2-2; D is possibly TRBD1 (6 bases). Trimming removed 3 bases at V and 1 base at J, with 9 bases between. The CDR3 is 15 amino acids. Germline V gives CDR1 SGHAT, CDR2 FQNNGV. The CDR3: CASSFLQGNTGELFF. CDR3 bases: TGTGCCAGCAGCTTTTTACAGGGGAACACCGGGGAGCTGTTTTTT.

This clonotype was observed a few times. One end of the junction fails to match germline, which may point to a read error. The CDR3 loop is CASSPITRGYTF. As DNA, the CDR3 is TGTGCCAGCAGTCCTATTACTCGCGGCTATACCTTC. The chain joins TRBV7-2 to TRBJ1-2; D gene uncertain. The germline V gene has CDR1 SGHTA and CDR2 FQGNSA. The CDR3 consists of 12 residues.

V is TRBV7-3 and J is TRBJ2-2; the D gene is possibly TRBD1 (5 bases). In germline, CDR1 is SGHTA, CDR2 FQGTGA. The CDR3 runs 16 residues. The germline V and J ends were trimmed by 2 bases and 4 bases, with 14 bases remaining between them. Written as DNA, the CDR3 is TGTGCCAGCAGCTTAGGCATTAGGGGCGGCACCGGGGAGCTGTTTTTT. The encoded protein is CASSLGIRGGTGELFF.

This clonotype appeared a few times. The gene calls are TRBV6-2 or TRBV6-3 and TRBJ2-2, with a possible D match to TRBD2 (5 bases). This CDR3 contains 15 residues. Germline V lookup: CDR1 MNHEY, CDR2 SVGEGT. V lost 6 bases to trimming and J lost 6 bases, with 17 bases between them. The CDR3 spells CASRTALDSSGELFF. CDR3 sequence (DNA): TGTGCCAGCAGAACCGCTCTGGACTCATCCGGGGAGCTGTTTTTT.

As DNA, the CDR3 is TGCGCCAGCAGCCAAGATTATGTAAGCGGGGGCACAGATACGCAGTATTTT. Protein product: CASSQDYVSGGTDTQYF. The chain joins TRBV4-3 to TRBJ2-3; 7 bases are shared with TRBD2. Germline V gives CDR1 LGHNA, CDR2 YSLEER. Trimming cost V 0 bases and J 1 base; bases outside gene matches: 7. This CDR3 has 17 residues.

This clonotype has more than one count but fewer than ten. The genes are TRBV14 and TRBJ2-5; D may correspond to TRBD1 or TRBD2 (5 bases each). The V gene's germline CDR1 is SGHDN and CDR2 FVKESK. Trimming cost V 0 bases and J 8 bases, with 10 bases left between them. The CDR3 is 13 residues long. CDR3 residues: CASSQDGGVTQYF. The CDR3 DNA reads TGTGCCAGCAGCCAAGATGGGGGTGTAACCCAGTACTTC.

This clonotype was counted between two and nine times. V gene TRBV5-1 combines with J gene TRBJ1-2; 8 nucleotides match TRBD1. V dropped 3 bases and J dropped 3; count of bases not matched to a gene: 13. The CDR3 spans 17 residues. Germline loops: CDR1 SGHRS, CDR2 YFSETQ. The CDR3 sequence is CASSSPHKTGVDYGYTF. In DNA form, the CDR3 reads TGCGCCAGCAGCTCACCCCACAAGACAGGGGTCGACTATGGCTACACCTTC.

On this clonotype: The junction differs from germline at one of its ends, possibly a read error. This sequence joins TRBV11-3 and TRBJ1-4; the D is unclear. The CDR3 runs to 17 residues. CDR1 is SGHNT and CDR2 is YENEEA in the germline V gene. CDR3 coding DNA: TGTGCCAGCAGCTTAGGAAGGTGGACTGCAACTAGTGAAAAACTGTTTTTT. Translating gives CASSLGRWTATSEKLFF.

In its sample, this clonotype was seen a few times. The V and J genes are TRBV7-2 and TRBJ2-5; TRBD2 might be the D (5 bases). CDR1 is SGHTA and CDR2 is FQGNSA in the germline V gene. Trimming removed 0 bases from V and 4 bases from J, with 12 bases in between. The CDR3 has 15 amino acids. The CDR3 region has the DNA TGTGCCAGCAGCTTAGCGTTCGCGGGTGGAGAGACCCAGTACTTC. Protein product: CASSLAFAGGETQYF.

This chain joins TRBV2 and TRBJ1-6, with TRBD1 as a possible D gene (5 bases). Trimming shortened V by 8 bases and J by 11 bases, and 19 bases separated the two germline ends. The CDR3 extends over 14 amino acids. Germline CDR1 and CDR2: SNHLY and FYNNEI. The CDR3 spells CASGLPGSHPPLHF. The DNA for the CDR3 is TGTGCCAGCGGCCTGCCAGGGAGCCACCCACCCCTCCACTTT.

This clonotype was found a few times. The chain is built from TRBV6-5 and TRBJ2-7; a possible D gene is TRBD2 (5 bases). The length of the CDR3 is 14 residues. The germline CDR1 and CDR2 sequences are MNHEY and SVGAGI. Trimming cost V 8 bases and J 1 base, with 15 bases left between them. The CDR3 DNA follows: TGTGCCAGCGAGCCTTTTCGAGGGTCCTACGAGCAGTACTTC. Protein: CASEPFRGSYEQYF.

Here the CDR3 reads CASIPTGAGGEQFF. As DNA, the CDR3 is TGTGCCAGCATCCCGACAGGGGCAGGGGGTGAGCAGTTCTTC. The chain uses TRBV12-3 or TRBV12-4 and TRBJ2-1, with 8 positions matching TRBD1. There are 14 residues in the CDR3. Losses at the gene ends were 7 bases for V and 9 bases for J; bases not matched to a gene: 11.

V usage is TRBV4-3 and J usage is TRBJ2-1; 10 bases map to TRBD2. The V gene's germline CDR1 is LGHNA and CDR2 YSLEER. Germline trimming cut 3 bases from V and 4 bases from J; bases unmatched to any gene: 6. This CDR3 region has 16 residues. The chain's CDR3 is CASSHHSGGMYNEQFF. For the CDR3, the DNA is TGCGCCAGCAGCCACCATAGCGGGGGGATGTACAATGAGCAGTTCTTC.

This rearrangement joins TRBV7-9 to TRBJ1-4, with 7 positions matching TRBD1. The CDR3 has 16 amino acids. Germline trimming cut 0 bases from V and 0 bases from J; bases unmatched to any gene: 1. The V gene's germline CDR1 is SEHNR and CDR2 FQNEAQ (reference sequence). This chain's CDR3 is CASSLAQGATNEKLFF. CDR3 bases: TGTGCCAGCAGCTTAGCCCAGGGGGCAACTAATGAAAAACTGTTTTTT.

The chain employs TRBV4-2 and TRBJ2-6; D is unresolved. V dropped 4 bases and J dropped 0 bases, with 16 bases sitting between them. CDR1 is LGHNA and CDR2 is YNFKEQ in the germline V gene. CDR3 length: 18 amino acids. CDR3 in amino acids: CASSPKDGRSSGANVLTF. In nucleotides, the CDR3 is TGTGCCAGCAGCCCAAAGGACGGCAGAAGCTCTGGGGCCAACGTCCTGACTTTC.

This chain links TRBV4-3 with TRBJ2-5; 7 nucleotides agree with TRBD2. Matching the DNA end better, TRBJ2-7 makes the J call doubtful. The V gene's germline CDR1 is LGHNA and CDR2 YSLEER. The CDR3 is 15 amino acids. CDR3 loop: CASSQGASGSYEQYF. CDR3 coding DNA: TGCGCCAGCAGCCAAGGTGCTAGCGGCTCCTACGAGCAGTACTTC.

CDR3 loop: CSVSGGRAEAFF. CDR3 in DNA: TGCAGCGTTTCCGGGGGCCGGGCTGAAGCTTTCTTT. This chain uses TRBV29-1 with TRBJ1-1; D may be TRBD1 (6 bases). V dropped 5 bases and J dropped 6 bases, with 13 bases sitting between them. This CDR3 spans 12 amino acids. The germline gives CDR1 SQVTM, CDR2 ANQGSEA.

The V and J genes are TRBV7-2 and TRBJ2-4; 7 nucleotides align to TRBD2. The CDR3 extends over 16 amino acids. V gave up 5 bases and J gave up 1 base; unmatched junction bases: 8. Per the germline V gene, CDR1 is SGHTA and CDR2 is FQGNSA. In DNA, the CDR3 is TGTGCCAGCAGCGACGTAGCGGGTTGGGCCAAAAACATTCAGTACTTC. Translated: CASSDVAGWAKNIQYF.

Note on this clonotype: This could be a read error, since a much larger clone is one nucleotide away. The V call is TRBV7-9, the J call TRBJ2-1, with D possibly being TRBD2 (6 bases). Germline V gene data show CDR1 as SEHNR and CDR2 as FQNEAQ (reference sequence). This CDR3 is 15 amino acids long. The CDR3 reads CASSRETGAWNEQLF. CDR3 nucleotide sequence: TGTGCCAGCAGCCGGGAGACGGGAGCTTGGAATGAGCAGCTCTTC. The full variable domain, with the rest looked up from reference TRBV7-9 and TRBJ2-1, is DTGVSQNPRHKITKRGQNVTFRCDPISEHNRLYWYRQTLGQGPEFLTYFQNEAQLEKSRLLSDRFSAERPKGSFSTLEIQRTEQGDSAMYLCASSRETGAWNEQLFGPGTRLTVL.

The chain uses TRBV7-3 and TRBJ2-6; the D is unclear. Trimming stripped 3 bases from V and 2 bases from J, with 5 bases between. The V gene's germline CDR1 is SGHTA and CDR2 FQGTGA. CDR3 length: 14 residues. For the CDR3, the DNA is TGTGCCAGCAGCTTTGGGCCTGGGGCCAACGTCCTGACTTTC. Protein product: CASSFGPGANVLTF.

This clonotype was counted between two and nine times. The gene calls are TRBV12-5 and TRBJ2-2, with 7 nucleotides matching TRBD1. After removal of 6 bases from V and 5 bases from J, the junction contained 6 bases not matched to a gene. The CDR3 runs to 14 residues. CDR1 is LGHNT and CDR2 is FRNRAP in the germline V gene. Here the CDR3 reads CASGRQGGTGELFF. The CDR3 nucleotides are TGTGCTAGTGGCCGACAGGGTGGGACCGGGGAGCTGTTTTTT. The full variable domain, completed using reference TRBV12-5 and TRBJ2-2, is DARVTQTPRHKVTEMGQEVTMRCQPILGHNTVFWYRQTMMQGLELLAYFRNRAPLDDSGMPKDRFSAEMPDATLATLKIQPSEPRDSAVYFCASGRQGGTGELFFGEGSRLTVL.